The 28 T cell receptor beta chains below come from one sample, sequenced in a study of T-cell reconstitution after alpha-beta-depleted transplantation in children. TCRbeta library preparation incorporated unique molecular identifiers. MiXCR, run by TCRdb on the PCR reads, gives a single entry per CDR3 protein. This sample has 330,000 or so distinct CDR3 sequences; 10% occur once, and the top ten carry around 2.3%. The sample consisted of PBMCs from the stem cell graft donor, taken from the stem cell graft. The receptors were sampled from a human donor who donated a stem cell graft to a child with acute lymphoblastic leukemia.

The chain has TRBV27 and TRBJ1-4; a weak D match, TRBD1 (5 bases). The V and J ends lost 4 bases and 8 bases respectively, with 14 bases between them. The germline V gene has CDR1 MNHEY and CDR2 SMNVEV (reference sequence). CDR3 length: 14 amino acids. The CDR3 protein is CASSSGHGGEKLFF. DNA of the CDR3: TGTGCCAGCAGTTCAGGGCATGGTGGAGAAAAACTGTTTTTT. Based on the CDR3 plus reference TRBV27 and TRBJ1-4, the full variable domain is EAQVTQNPRYLITVTGKKLTVTCSQNMNHEYMSWYRQDPGLGLRQIYYSMNVEVTDKGDVPEGYKVSRKEKRNFPLILESPSPNQTSLYFCASSSGHGGEKLFFGSGTQLSVL.

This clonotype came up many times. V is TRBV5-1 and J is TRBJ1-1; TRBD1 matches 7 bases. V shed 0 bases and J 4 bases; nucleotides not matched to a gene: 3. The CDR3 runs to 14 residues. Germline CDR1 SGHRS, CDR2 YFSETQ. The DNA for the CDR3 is TGCGCCAGCAGCTTGGTAGGGGGCGGCACTGAAGCTTTCTTT. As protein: CASSLVGGGTEAFF.

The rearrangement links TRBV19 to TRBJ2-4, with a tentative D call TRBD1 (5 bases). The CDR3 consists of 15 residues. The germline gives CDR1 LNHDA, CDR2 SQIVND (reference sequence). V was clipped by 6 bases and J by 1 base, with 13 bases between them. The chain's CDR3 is CASRLGAGAKNIQYF. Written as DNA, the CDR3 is TGTGCCAGTAGGTTAGGGGCAGGGGCCAAAAACATTCAGTACTTC. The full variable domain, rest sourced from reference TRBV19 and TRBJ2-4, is DGGITQSPKYLFRKEGQNVTLSCEQNLNHDAMYWYRQDPGQGLRLIYYSQIVNDFQKGDIAEGYSVSREKKESFPLTVTSAQKNPTAFYLCASRLGAGAKNIQYFGAGTRLSVL.

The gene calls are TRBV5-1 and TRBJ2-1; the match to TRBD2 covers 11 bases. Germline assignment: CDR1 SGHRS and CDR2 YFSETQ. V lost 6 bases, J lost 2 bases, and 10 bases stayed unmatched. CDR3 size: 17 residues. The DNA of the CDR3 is TGCGCCAGCAAGGGACTAGCGGCCTCAGTCCCCTACAATGAGCAGTTCTTC. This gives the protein CASKGLAASVPYNEQFF.

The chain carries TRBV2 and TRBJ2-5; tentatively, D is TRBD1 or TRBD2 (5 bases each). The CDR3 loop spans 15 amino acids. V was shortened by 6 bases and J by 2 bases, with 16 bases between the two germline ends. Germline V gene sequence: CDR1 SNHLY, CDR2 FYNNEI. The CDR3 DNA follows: TGTGCCAGCAGCCCCGGGACGGCTAGACAAGAGACCCAGTACTTC. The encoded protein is CASSPGTARQETQYF.

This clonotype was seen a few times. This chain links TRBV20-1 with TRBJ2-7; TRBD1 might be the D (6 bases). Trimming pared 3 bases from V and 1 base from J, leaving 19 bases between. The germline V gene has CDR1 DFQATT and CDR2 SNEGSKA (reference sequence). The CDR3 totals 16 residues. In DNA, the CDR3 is TGCAGTGCTAGTAGAGAAACGACAGGTCAATCCTACGAGCAGTACTTC. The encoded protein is CSASRETTGQSYEQYF.

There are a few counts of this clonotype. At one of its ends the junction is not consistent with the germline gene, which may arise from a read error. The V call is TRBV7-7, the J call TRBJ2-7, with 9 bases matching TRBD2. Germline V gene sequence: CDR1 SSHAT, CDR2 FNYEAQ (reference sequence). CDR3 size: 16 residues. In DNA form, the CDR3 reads TGTGCTAGCAGCGTTCCAAAGCGGGAGGCTGCCTACGAGCAGTACTTC. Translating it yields CASSVPKREAAYEQYF.

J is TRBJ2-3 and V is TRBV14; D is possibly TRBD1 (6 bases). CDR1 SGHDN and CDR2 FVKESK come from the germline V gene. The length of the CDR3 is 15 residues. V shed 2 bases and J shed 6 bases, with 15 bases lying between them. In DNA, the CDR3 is TGTGCCAGCAGCCAACGTACAGGGAGTCGGGATACGCAGTATTTT. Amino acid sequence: CASSQRTGSRDTQYF.

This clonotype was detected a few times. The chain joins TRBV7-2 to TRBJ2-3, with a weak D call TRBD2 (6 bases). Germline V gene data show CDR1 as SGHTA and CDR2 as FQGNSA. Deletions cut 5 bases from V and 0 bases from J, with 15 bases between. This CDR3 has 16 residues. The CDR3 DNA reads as TGTGCCAGCAGCGTACCTAGCGAGCTGAGCACAGATACGCAGTATTTT. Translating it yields CASSVPSELSTDTQYF.

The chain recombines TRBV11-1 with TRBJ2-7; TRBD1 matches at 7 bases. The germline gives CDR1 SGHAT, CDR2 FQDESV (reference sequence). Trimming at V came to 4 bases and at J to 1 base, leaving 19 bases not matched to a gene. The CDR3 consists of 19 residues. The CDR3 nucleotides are TGTGCCAGCAGCTCCCATAAAACCAACTACCCGGGACAGTCCTACGAGCAGTACTTC. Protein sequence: CASSSHKTNYPGQSYEQYF.

The CDR3 DNA sequence: TGCAGCGTTGACGGCAACGCGGATGAAAAACTGTTTTTT. Protein: CSVDGNADEKLFF. The chain recombines TRBV29-1 with TRBJ1-4; D uncertain. V was pared by 3 bases and J by 6 bases, with 11 bases between. CDR3 length equals 13 residues. The germline V gene encodes CDR1 SQVTM and CDR2 ANQGSEA.

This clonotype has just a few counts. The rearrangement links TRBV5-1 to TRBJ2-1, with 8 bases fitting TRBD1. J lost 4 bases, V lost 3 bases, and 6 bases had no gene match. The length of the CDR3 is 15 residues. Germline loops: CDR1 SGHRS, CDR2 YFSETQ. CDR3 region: CASSSGQGDYNEQFF. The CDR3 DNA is TGCGCCAGCAGCTCTGGACAGGGAGATTACAATGAGCAGTTCTTC.

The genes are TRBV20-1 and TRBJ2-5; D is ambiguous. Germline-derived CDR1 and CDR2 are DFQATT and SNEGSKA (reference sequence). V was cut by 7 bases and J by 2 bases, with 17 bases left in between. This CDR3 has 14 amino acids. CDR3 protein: CSVGLGVYQETQYF. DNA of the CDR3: TGCAGTGTGGGCCTAGGCGTTTATCAAGAGACCCAGTACTTC.

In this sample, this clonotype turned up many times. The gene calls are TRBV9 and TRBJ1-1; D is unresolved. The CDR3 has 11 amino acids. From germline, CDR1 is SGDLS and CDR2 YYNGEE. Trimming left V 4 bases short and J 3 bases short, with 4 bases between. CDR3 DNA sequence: TGTGCCAGCAGCAGGGACACTGAAGCTTTCTTT. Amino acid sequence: CASSRDTEAFF.

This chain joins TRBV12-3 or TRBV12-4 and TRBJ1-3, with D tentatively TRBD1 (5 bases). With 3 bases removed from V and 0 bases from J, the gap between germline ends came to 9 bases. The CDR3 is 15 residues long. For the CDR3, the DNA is TGTGCCAGCAGTTTCGACAGCCTCTCTGGAAACACCATATATTTT. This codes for CASSFDSLSGNTIYF.

The CDR3 here is CASSQEGNSNQPQHF. The CDR3 nucleotides read TGCGCCAGCAGCCAAGAGGGCAATAGCAATCAGCCCCAGCATTTT. The V and J genes are TRBV4-1 and TRBJ1-5; D is undetermined. The CDR3 covers 15 residues. V lost 0 bases and J 0 bases, leaving 6 bases between the germline ends. Germline V gene sequence: CDR1 MGHRA, CDR2 YSYEKL.

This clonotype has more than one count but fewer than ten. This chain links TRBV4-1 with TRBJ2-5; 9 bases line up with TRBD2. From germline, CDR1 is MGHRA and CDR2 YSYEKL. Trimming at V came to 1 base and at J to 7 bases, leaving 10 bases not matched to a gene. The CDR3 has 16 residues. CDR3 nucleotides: TGCGCCAGCAGCCAAGGGGCGGGAGGGCCTAGAGGGACCCAGTACTTC. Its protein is CASSQGAGGPRGTQYF.

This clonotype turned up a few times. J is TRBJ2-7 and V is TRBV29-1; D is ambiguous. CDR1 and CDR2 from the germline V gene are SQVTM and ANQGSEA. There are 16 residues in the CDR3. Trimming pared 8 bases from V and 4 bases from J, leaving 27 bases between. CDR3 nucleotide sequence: TGCAGCCTCGGTCGTGCGGCCACCAAGGGCGCATACGAGCAGTACTTC. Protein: CSLGRAATKGAYEQYF.

The CDR3 sequence: CASSTRDFARGTDTQYF. In nucleotides, the CDR3 is TGTGCCAGCAGTACCCGGGACTTTGCGAGGGGCACAGATACGCAGTATTTT. This sequence joins TRBV6-1 and TRBJ2-3, with a tentative D call TRBD2 (6 bases). Per germline, CDR1 MNHNS and CDR2 SASEGT. The CDR3 is made up of 17 amino acids. V shed 5 bases and J shed 1 base, with 19 bases lying between them.

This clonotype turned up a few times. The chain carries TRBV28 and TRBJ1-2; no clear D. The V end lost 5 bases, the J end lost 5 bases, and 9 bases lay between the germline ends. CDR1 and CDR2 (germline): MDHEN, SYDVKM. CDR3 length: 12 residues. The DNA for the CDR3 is TGTGCCAGCAGTCAACAGTATTATGGCTACACCTTC. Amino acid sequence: CASSQQYYGYTF.

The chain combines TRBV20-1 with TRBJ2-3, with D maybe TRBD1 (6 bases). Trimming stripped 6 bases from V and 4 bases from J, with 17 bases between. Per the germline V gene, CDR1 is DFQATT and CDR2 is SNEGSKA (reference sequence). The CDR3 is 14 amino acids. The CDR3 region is CSAPRGERADTQYF. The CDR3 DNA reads TGCAGTGCCCCCAGGGGAGAGCGCGCAGATACGCAGTATTTT.

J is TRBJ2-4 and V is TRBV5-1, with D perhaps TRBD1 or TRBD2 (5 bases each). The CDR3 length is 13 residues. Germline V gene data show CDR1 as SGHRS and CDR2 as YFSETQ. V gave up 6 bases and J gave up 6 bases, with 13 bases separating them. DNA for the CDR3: TGCGCCAGCACTATACAGAGGGGAAACATTCAGTACTTC. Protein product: CASTIQRGNIQYF.

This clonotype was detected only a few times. The CDR3 DNA is TGTGCCAGCAGCTTATCAGGTCGCCACGAGCAGTACTTC. This encodes CASSLSGRHEQYF. This chain links TRBV7-8 with TRBJ2-7, with D unresolved. Trimming stripped 2 bases from V and 5 bases from J, with 10 bases between. Germline V gene sequence: CDR1 SGHVS, CDR2 FQNEAQ. The CDR3 has 13 amino acids.

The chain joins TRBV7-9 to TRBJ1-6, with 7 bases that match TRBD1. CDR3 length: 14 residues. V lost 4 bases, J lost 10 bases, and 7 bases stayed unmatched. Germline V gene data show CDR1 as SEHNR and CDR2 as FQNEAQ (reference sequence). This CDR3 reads CASSSHRGESPLHF. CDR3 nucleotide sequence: TGTGCCAGCAGCTCCCACAGGGGTGAGTCACCCCTCCACTTT. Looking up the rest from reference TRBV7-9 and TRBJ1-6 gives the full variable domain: DTGVSQNPRHKITKRGQNVTFRCDPISEHNRLYWYRQTLGQGPEFLTYFQNEAQLEKSRLLSDRFSAERPKGSFSTLEIQRTEQGDSAMYLCASSSHRGESPLHFGNGTRLTVT.

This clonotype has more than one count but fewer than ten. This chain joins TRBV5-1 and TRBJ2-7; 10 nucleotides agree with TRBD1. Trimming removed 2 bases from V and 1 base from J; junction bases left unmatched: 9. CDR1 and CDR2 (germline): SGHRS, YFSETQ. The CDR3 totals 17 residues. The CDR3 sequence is CASSLDIRTGGSYEQYF. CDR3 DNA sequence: TGCGCCAGCAGCTTAGATATAAGGACAGGGGGGTCCTACGAGCAGTACTTC.

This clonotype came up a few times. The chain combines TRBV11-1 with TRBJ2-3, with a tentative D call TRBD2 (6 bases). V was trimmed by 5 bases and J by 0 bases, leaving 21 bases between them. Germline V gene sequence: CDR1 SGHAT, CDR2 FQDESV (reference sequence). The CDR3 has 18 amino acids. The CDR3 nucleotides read TGTGCCAGCAGCACCCCCAGCGGGTGGAGCCAAAGCACAGATACGCAGTATTTT. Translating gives CASSTPSGWSQSTDTQYF.

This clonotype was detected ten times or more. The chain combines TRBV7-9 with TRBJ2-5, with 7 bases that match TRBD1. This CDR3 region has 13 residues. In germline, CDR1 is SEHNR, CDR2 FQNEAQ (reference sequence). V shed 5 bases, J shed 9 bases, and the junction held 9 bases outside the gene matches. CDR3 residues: CASSMDRPGAQYF. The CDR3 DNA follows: TGTGCCAGCAGCATGGACAGGCCCGGAGCCCAGTACTTC.

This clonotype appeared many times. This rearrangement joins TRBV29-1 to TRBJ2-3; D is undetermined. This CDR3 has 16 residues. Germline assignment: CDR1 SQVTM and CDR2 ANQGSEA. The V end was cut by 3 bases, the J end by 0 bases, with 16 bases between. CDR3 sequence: CSVDFVGGLSTDTQYF. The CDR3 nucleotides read TGCAGCGTTGATTTCGTGGGCGGCTTGAGCACAGATACGCAGTATTTT.